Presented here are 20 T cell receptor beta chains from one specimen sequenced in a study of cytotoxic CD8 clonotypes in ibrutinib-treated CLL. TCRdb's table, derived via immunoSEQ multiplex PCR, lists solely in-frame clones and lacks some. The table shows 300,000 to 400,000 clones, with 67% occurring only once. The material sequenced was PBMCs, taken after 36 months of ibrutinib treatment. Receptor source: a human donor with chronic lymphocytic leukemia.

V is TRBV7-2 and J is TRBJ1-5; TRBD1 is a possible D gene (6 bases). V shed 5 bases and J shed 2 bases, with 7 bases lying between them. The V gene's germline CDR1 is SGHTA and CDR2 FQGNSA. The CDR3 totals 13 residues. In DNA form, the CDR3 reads TGTGCCAGCAGCAGGACAGGCAATCAGCCCCAGCATTTT. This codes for CASSRTGNQPQHF.

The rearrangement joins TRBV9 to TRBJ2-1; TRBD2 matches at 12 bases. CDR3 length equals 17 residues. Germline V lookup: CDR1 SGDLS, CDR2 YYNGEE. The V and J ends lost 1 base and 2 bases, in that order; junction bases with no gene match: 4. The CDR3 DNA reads TGTGCCAGCAGCGTACCTCTAGCGGGGGGGCCCTACAATGAGCAGTTCTTC. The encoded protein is CASSVPLAGGPYNEQFF.

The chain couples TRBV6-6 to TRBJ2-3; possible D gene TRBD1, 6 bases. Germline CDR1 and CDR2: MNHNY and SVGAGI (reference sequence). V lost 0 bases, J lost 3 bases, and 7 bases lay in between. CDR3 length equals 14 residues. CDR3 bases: TGTGCCAGCAGTTACTCGGACAGAACAGATACGCAGTATTTT. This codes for CASSYSDRTDTQYF.

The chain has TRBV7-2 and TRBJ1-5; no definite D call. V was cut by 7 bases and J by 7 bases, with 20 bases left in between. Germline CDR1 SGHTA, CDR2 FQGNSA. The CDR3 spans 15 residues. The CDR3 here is CASNISTRRYQPQHF. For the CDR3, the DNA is TGTGCCAGCAACATTAGCACCCGAAGATACCAGCCCCAGCATTTT.

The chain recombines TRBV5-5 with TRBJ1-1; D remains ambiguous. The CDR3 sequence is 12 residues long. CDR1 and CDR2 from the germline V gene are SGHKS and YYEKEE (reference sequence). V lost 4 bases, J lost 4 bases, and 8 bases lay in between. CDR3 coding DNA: TGTGCCAGCAGCCCTTTGAGCACTGAAGCTTTCTTT. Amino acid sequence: CASSPLSTEAFF.

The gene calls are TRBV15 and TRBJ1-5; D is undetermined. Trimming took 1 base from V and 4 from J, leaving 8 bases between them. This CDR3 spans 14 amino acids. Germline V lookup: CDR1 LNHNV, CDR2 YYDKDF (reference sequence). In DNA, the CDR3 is TGTGCCACCAGCAGAGTTCGTGGGAATCAGCCCCAGCATTTT. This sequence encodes CATSRVRGNQPQHF.

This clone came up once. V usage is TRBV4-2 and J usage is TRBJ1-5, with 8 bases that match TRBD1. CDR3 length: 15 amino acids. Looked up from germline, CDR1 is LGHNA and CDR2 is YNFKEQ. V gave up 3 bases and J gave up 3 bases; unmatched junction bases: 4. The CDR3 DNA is TGTGCCAGCAGCCAGGCGGACAGGGACAATCAGCCCCAGCATTTT. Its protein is CASSQADRDNQPQHF.

DNA for the CDR3: TGCGCCAGCAGCTTAGAGGGGTCAGCCCGGGGTACGCAGTATTTT. It is translated as CASSLEGSARGTQYF. The V call is TRBV5-1, the J call TRBJ2-3; D is tentatively TRBD1 or TRBD2 (5 bases each). The CDR3 length is 15 residues. V lost 2 bases and J 8 bases, leaving 18 bases between the germline ends. CDR1 is SGHRS and CDR2 is YFSETQ in the germline V gene.

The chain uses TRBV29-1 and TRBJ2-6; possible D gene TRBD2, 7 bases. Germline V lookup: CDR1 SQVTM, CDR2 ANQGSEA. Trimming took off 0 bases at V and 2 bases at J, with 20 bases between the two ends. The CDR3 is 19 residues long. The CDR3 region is CSVEDGRAWGGPGANVLTF. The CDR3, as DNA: TGCAGCGTTGAAGATGGACGCGCCTGGGGGGGCCCTGGGGCCAACGTCCTGACTTTC.

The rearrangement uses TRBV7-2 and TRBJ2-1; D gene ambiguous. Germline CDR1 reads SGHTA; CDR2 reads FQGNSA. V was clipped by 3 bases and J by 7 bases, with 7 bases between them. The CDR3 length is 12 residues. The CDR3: CASSFNSNEQFF. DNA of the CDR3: TGTGCCAGCAGCTTTAATTCGAATGAGCAGTTCTTC.

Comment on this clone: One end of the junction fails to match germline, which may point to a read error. The CDR3 sequence: CATSHRGSGANVLTF. The CDR3 DNA reads as TGTGCCACCAGTCACAGGGGGTCCGGGGCCAACGTCCTGACTTTC. The chain has TRBV27 and TRBJ2-6; TRBD1 matches at 8 bases. Looked up from germline, CDR1 is MNHEY and CDR2 is SMNVEV (reference sequence). The CDR3 consists of 15 residues.

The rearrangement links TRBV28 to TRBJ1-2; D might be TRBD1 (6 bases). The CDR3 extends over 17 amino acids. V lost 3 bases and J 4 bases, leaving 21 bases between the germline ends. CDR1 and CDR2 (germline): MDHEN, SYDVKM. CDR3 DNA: TGTGCCAGCAGTTTCCGGGACATTAAAGTATATAGCTATGGCTACACCTTC. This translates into CASSFRDIKVYSYGYTF.

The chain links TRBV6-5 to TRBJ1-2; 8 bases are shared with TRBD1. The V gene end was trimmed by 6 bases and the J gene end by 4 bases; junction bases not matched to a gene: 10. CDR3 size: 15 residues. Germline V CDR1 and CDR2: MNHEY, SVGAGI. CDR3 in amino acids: CASSPGQGQGYGYTF. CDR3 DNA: TGTGCCAGCAGCCCCGGACAGGGTCAGGGCTATGGCTACACCTTC.

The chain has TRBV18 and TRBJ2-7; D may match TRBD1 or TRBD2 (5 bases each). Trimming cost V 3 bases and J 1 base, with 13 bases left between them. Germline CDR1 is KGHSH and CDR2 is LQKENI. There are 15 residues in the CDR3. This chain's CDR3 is CASSPERGSSYEQYF. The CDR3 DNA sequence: TGTGCCAGCTCACCTGAGAGGGGTTCGTCCTACGAGCAGTACTTC.

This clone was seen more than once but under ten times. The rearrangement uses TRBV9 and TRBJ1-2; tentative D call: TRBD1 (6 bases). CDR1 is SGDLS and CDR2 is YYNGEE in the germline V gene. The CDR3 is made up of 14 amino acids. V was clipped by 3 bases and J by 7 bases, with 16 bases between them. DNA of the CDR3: TGTGCCAGCAGCGACGAACAGGGCTTTCGTGGCTACACCTTC. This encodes CASSDEQGFRGYTF.

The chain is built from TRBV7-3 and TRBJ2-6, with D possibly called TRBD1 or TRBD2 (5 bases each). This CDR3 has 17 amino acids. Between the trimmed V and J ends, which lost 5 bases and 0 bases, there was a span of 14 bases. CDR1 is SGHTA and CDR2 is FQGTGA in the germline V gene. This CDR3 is CASSPWGTNSGANVLTF. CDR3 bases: TGTGCCAGCAGCCCCTGGGGGACCAACTCTGGGGCCAACGTCCTGACTTTC.

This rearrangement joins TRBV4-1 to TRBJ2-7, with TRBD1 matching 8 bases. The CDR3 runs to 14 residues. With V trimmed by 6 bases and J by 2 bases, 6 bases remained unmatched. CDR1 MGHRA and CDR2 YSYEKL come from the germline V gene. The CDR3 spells CASSNRDRPYEQYF. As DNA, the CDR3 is TGCGCCAGCAGTAACCGGGACAGGCCCTACGAGCAGTACTTC.

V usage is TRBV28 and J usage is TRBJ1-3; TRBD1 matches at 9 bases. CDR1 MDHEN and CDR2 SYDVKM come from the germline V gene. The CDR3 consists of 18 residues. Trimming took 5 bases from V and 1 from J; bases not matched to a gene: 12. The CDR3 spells CASSLDRGIIFSGNTIYF. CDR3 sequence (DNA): TGTGCCAGCAGTCTGGACAGGGGTATAATCTTTTCTGGAAACACCATATATTTT. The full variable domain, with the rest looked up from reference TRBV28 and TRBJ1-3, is DVKVTQSSRYLVKRTGEKVFLECVQDMDHENMFWYRQDPGLGLRLIYFSYDVKMKEKGDIPEGYSVSREKKERFSLILESASTNQTSMYLCASSLDRGIIFSGNTIYFGEGSWLTVV.

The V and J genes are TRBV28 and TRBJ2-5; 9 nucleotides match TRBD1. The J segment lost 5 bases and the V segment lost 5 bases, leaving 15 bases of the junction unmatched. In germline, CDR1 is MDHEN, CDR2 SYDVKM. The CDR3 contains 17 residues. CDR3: CASSEYPGQGKAETQYF. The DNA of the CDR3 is TGTGCCAGCAGTGAATATCCAGGACAGGGGAAAGCGGAGACCCAGTACTTC.

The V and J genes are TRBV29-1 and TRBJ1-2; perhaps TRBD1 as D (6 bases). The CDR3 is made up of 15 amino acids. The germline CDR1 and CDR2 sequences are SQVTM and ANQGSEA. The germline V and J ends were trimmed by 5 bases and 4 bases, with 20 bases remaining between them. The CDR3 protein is CSVTIRQAAAYGYTF. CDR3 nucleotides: TGCAGCGTTACAATAAGACAGGCTGCCGCCTATGGCTACACCTTC.